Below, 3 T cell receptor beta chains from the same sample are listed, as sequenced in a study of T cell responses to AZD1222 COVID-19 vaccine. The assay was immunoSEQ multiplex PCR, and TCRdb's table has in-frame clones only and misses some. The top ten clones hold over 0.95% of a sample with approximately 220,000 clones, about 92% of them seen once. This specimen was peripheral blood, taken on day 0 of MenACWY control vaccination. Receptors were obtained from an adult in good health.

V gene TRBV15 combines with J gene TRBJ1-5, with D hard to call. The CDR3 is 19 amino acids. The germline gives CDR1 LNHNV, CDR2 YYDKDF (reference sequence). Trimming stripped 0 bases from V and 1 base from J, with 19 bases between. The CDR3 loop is CATSRDRVGALGSNQPQHF. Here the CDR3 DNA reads TGTGCCACCAGCAGAGATCGGGTGGGCGCTTTGGGGAGCAATCAGCCCCAGCATTTT.

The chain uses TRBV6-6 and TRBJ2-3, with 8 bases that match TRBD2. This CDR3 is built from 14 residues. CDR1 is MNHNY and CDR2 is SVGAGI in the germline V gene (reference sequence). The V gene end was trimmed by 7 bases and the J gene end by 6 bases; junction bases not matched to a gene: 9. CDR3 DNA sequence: TGTGCCAGCACCTACGGGGGGGCGAGGGATACGCAGTATTTT. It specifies CASTYGGARDTQYF.

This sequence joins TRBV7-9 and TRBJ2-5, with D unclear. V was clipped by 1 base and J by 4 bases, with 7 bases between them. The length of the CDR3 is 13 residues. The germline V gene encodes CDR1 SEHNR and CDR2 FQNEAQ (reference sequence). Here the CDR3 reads CASSLVGVETQYF. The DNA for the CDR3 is TGTGCCAGCAGCTTAGTGGGTGTAGAGACCCAGTACTTC.